Following are 25 T cell receptor beta chains from one sample sequenced in a study of blood T cells in healthy people across ages. Sample-barcoded 5' priming and a J-beta primer mix drove a second PCR of roughly 7 to 11 cycles. TCRdb fed the 5' RACE reads into MiXCR, producing one record per CDR3 protein. The sample has some 670,000 distinct CDR3 sequences, about 50% seen once. The sequencing sample was made of blood. The source is a woman at least 80 years old in good health.

This clonotype was found a few times. V usage is TRBV6-5 and J usage is TRBJ1-5; 7 nucleotides agree with TRBD1. CDR3 size: 15 residues. With 5 bases clipped from V and 3 bases from J, the junction kept 7 bases outside the gene matches. Germline-derived CDR1 and CDR2 are MNHEY and SVGAGI. As DNA, the CDR3 is TGTGCCAGCAGTCGATACGGGACAGCCAATCAGCCCCAGCATTTT. Its translation: CASSRYGTANQPQHF.

Of note for this clonotype: A much larger clone lies one base from this, so it may be a read error. This CDR3 is CASSTGDSYYEQYF. Here the CDR3 DNA reads TGTGCCAGCAGTACTGGGGACAGCTACTACGAGCAGTACTTC. This chain connects TRBV12-3 or TRBV12-4 to TRBJ2-7; 7 nucleotides agree with TRBD1. CDR3 length: 14 amino acids. V shed 5 bases, J shed 3 bases, and the junction held 7 bases outside the gene matches.

Of note for this clonotype: This clone may be a read error of a much larger clone one base away. The rearrangement links TRBV2 to TRBJ2-5; perhaps TRBD1 as D (5 bases). CDR1 and CDR2 (germline): SNHLY, FYNNEI. The CDR3 has 12 amino acids. The CDR3 DNA sequence: TGTGCCAGCGGTGAAGGGGCAGAGACCCAGTACTTC. Encoded protein: CASGEGAETQYF.

This clonotype occurred once. A much larger clone sits a single nucleotide away, making a read error possible. This chain connects TRBV5-1 to TRBJ2-3; 8 nucleotides align to TRBD1. This CDR3 has 15 amino acids. CDR1 and CDR2 from the germline V gene are SGHRS and YFSETQ. V dropped 0 bases and J dropped 5; count of bases not matched to a gene: 5. CDR3 in DNA: TGCGCCAGCAGCTTGGCTCCAGGGGGCGTAGATACGCAGTATTTT. It encodes CASSLAPGGVDTQYF.

In this sample, this clonotype turned up a few times. This rearrangement joins TRBV7-2 to TRBJ1-3; 7 positions agree with TRBD1. V dropped 4 bases and J dropped 7; count of bases not matched to a gene: 10. The germline V gene has CDR1 SGHTA and CDR2 FQGNSA. The CDR3 runs to 15 residues. The CDR3 region has the DNA TGTGCCAGCAGCTCCACCCAGGACAGGTGGAACACCATATATTTT. This sequence encodes CASSSTQDRWNTIYF.

This clonotype was detected only once. The chain has TRBV6-6 and TRBJ2-3; D is uncertain. Trimming stripped 6 bases from V and 0 bases from J, with 7 bases between. CDR3 length: 13 residues. Germline V lookup: CDR1 MNHNY, CDR2 SVGAGI (reference sequence). The CDR3 region has the DNA TGTGCCAGCAGACAAGAAAGCACAGATACGCAGTATTTT. Residues: CASRQESTDTQYF.

A note on this clonotype: Germline is not matched at one junction end, which may reflect a read error. V gene TRBV5-1 combines with J gene TRBJ2-3; no firm D call. The CDR3 loop spans 16 amino acids. Germline CDR1 reads SGHRS; CDR2 reads YFSETQ. In DNA, the CDR3 is TGTGCCAGCAGCTCGGCCAGTACCAGAAACGCGGATACGCAGTATTTT. It yields the protein CASSSASTRNADTQYF.

The rearrangement uses TRBV3-1 and TRBJ1-2; 11 nucleotides line up with TRBD1. Germline V lookup: CDR1 LGHDT, CDR2 YNNKEL (reference sequence). This CDR3 comprises 14 residues. V dropped 6 bases and J dropped 7; count of bases not matched to a gene: 7. The CDR3 coding sequence is TGTGCCAGCAGTCCGGGACAGGGGGGCTCTGGCTACACCTTC. Its translation is CASSPGQGGSGYTF.

A remark on this clonotype: Mismatch with germline at one junction end may stem from a read error. J is TRBJ2-1 and V is TRBV28; D is ambiguous. The CDR3 consists of 16 residues. CDR1 MDHEN and CDR2 SYDVKM come from the germline V gene. CDR3 sequence reads: CVSTSVPPPSYSEQFF. The CDR3 DNA follows: TGTGTCAGCACCTCGGTCCCACCACCATCCTACAGTGAGCAGTTCTTC.

V and J are TRBV4-3 and TRBJ2-1; tentative D call: TRBD2 (5 bases). Trimming removed 0 bases at V and 8 bases at J, with 8 bases between. The CDR3 consists of 13 residues. CDR1 LGHNA and CDR2 YSLEER come from the germline V gene. CDR3 residues: CASSQDKGDEQFF. In nucleotides, the CDR3 is TGCGCCAGCAGCCAAGATAAGGGAGATGAGCAGTTCTTC.

The genes are TRBV5-6 and TRBJ2-1; 9 bases align to TRBD2. V shed 2 bases and J 4 bases; nucleotides not matched to a gene: 4. CDR3 length: 15 residues. Germline CDR1 is SGHDT and CDR2 is YYEEEE. The CDR3 DNA sequence: TGTGCCAGCAGCTTCTTTGCGGGAGGGTACAATGAGCAGTTCTTC. This encodes CASSFFAGGYNEQFF.

The chain has TRBV29-1 and TRBJ2-1, with 8 bases matching TRBD1. The CDR3 contains 14 residues. After removal of 5 bases from V and 3 bases from J, the junction contained 6 bases not matched to a gene. CDR1 and CDR2 from the germline V gene are SQVTM and ANQGSEA. The CDR3 here is CSVKTGALYNEQFF. The CDR3 coding sequence is TGCAGCGTTAAGACAGGGGCCCTCTACAATGAGCAGTTCTTC.

This clonotype came up many times. The chain recombines TRBV7-3 with TRBJ2-3; tentatively, D is TRBD2 (5 bases). CDR1 SGHTA and CDR2 FQGTGA come from the germline V gene. Deletions cut 5 bases from V and 5 bases from J, with 5 bases between. There are 11 residues in the CDR3. CDR3 nucleotides: TGTGCCAGCAGCCGGGGAGATACGCAGTATTTT. It specifies CASSRGDTQYF.

The chain carries TRBV3-1 and TRBJ2-7; 13 bases are shared with TRBD2. The V segment lost 4 bases and the J segment 6 bases; nucleotides outside the gene matches: 0. The CDR3 has 13 residues. Germline CDR1 reads LGHDT; CDR2 reads YNNKEL (reference sequence). This CDR3 is CASSRTSGSEQYF. DNA of the CDR3: TGTGCCAGCAGCCGGACTAGCGGGAGCGAGCAGTACTTC.

The rearrangement uses TRBV12-3 or TRBV12-4 and TRBJ1-1; D is unresolved. Between the trimmed V and J ends, which lost 6 bases and 1 base, there was a span of 9 bases. The CDR3 runs 13 residues. CDR3 residues: CASSFEQNTEAFF. As DNA, the CDR3 is TGTGCCAGCAGCTTTGAACAGAACACTGAAGCTTTCTTT.

On this clonotype: Possible read error: a much larger clone is one base away. J is TRBJ2-5 and V is TRBV19; 7 bases align to TRBD1. The germline gives CDR1 LNHDA, CDR2 SQIVND (reference sequence). This CDR3 spans 15 amino acids. With V trimmed by 4 bases and J by 11 bases, 16 bases remained unmatched. The CDR3 reads CASSTGKGASREQYF. CDR3 DNA: TGTGCCAGTAGTACGGGAAAGGGGGCGTCGAGAGAGCAGTACTTC. The variable domain in full, with the rest retrieved from reference TRBV19 and TRBJ2-5, is DGGITQSPKYLFRKEGQNVTLSCEQNLNHDAMYWYRQDPGQGLRLIYYSQIVNDFQKGDIAEGYSVSREKKESFPLTVTSAQKNPTAFYLCASSTGKGASREQYFGPGTRLLVL.

This clonotype was counted ten times or more. The CDR3 nucleotides are TGCAGCGTTGTGGGGCGGCCTGGAAATGAGCAGTTCTTC. Protein product: CSVVGRPGNEQFF. V and J are TRBV29-1 and TRBJ2-1; tentatively, D is TRBD1 (5 bases). The CDR3 has 13 residues. V was clipped by 4 bases and J by 7 bases, with 14 bases between them. Germline CDR1 SQVTM, CDR2 ANQGSEA.

The chain carries TRBV29-1 and TRBJ1-1, with a possible D match to TRBD1 (6 bases). V dropped 7 bases and J dropped 1 base, with 10 bases sitting between them. Germline V gene sequence: CDR1 SQVTM, CDR2 ANQGSEA. CDR3 length: 12 amino acids. CDR3: CSARGTNTEAFF. The DNA of the CDR3 is TGCAGCGCAAGGGGGACGAACACTGAAGCTTTCTTT.

This rearrangement joins TRBV29-1 to TRBJ2-5; maybe TRBD2 (5 bases). V was trimmed by 4 bases and J by 4 bases, leaving 16 bases between them. CDR1 and CDR2 from the germline V gene are SQVTM and ANQGSEA. CDR3 length: 14 residues. The CDR3 coding sequence is TGCAGCGTTGCCCCCGGAGGCGCCCGAGAGACCCAGTACTTC. It encodes CSVAPGGARETQYF.

This clonotype was detected ten times or more. V is TRBV20-1 and J is TRBJ1-2; D possibly corresponds to TRBD1 (5 bases). From germline, CDR1 is DFQATT and CDR2 SNEGSKA (reference sequence). The CDR3 spans 14 residues. Between the trimmed V and J ends, which lost 5 bases and 5 bases, there was a span of 18 bases. The CDR3: CSASLGRTSYGYTF. The CDR3 bases are TGCAGTGCTTCCCTGGGACGGACGAGTTATGGCTACACCTTC.

This clonotype was observed at least ten times. The chain is built from TRBV6-1 and TRBJ1-2; a possible D gene is TRBD1 (5 bases). Germline V gene data show CDR1 as MNHNS and CDR2 as SASEGT. V shed 6 bases and J shed 2 bases, with 10 bases lying between them. This CDR3 has 13 amino acids. The CDR3 reads CASRGAGNYGYTF. CDR3 bases: TGTGCCAGCAGAGGGGCTGGGAACTATGGCTACACCTTC.

The chain uses TRBV12-3 or TRBV12-4 and TRBJ2-3; 10 nucleotides match TRBD2. The CDR3 loop spans 16 amino acids. After removal of 8 bases from V and 1 base from J, the junction contained 9 bases not matched to a gene. CDR3 amino acids: CASGNLAGGGTDTQYF. For the CDR3, the DNA is TGTGCCAGCGGGAATTTAGCGGGGGGTGGCACAGATACGCAGTATTTT.

At least ten counts were recorded for this clonotype. The chain uses TRBV27 and TRBJ2-7; maybe TRBD1 (5 bases). Germline CDR1 reads MNHEY; CDR2 reads SMNVEV (reference sequence). Trimming left V 4 bases short and J 1 base short, with 23 bases between. The CDR3 consists of 18 residues. CDR3 DNA sequence: TGTGCCAGCAGTTCACAAATGGCTAAAGGGGCGGAATCCTACGAGCAGTACTTC. Translation gives CASSSQMAKGAESYEQYF.

This clonotype was recorded many times. This chain joins TRBV2 and TRBJ2-3; D ambiguous. V lost 2 bases to trimming and J lost 8 bases, with 2 bases between them. Germline-derived CDR1 and CDR2 are SNHLY and FYNNEI. The CDR3 runs 10 residues. CDR3 residues: CASSESTQYF. In DNA form, the CDR3 reads TGTGCCAGCAGTGAATCTACGCAGTATTTT.

The genes are TRBV20-1 and TRBJ2-1; the match to TRBD2 covers 10 bases. The length of the CDR3 is 14 residues. The germline V gene encodes CDR1 DFQATT and CDR2 SNEGSKA (reference sequence). V dropped 4 bases and J dropped 3; count of bases not matched to a gene: 3. CDR3 coding DNA: TGCAGTGCTAAGGCTAGCGGGGGCTACAATGAGCAGTTCTTC. Amino acid sequence: CSAKASGGYNEQFF.